The clone carrying this T cell receptor (beta chain) was observed a few times. Antigen unknown. This specimen includes other DNA sequences encoding the same CDR3. Sorted-subset replicate PCR reactions were performed with approximately 190 ng DNA, corresponding to 30,000 to 35,000 T cell genomes. Libraries were prepared by immunoSEQ multiplex PCR; TCRdb keeps only in-frame clonotypes and omits some of them. The sample lists about 1 million clones; roughly 80% were seen once. Everyone who donated was a Caucasian adult who lived in Nashville, Tennessee. The sample comes from a study of shared clonotypes between healthy human individuals. The overall study: The cohort comprised a couple of women and a few men. Their ages spanned 18 to 49 years. Findings of the study overall: Depth of sequencing was expected to influence donor clonotype sharing.

The CDR3 extends over 15 amino acids. CDR1 is SEHNR, CDR2 FQNEAQ, per germline (reference sequence). Trimming pared 1 base from V and 2 bases from J, leaving 9 bases between. This chain links TRBV7-9 with TRBJ1-5, with no clear D. The TCR was taken from a man younger than 35 in good health. Sample: memory CD4+ T cells sorted from blood. Sample subset: CD45RA-negative fraction. CDR3 sequence (DNA): TGTGCCAGCAGCTTAGATGGTGGAGGCAATCAGCCCCAGCATTTT. Translation: CASSLDGGGNQPQHF.